The TCR beta chain under discussion was sequenced for a study of blood T cells in healthy people across ages. CDR1 is SQVTM and CDR2 is ANQGSEA in the germline V gene. CDR3 size: 12 residues. The V and J ends lost 2 bases and 6 bases respectively, with 10 bases between them. This clonotype was detected a few times. Its specificity is not known. Using a J-beta primer mix together with a sample-barcoded 5' primer, a second PCR was run for roughly 7 to 11 cycles. TCRdb reprocessed the 5' RACE reads with MiXCR, giving one entry per CDR3 protein. The sample has about 1,500,000 distinct CDR3 sequences; 28% are singletons. Findings of the study overall: While age rose, TCR beta diversity per million T cells dropped in a roughly linear way.

Isolated per sample were at least 7 million PBMCs. The sequence came from a woman in her 30s in good health. The chain joins TRBV29-1 to TRBJ1-2; the D is unclear. The sample was blood. The CDR3 nucleotides read TGCAGCGTTGAATTGCCGACTGATGGCTACACCTTC. Translation: CSVELPTDGYTF.